This T cell receptor (beta chain) was identified in a study of cytomegalovirus exposure and HLA in healthy donors. The PCR had 60 Vbeta and 13 Jbeta primers. Produced via immunoSEQ multiplex PCR; TCRdb's table is partial and in-frame only. The sample holds over 90,000 clones, 65% to 85% seen once. V gave up 6 bases and J gave up 4 bases, with 13 bases separating them. From germline, CDR1 is SNHLY and CDR2 FYNNEI. The CDR3 contains 14 residues. A word on this clone: Antigen specificity is unknown.

Notes on the study in general: In a later analysis, at a false discovery rate of 0.05, 16,951 TCR beta sequences matched HLA alleles.

The rearrangement links TRBV2 to TRBJ2-1, with D possibly matching TRBD1 (7 bases). The sequenced material came from PBMCs. This receptor was obtained from a woman aged 60-75 years in good health and CMV-seropositive. The CDR3 reads CASSAGGLYNEQFF. The CDR3 nucleotides are TGTGCCAGCAGCGCAGGGGGACTTTACAATGAGCAGTTCTTC.